This TCR beta chain was captured in a study of cytomegalovirus exposure and HLA in healthy donors. Study-level points and caveats: Analysis was carried out at a later point, and it linked a missense DCLRE1C variant to TCR beta V- and J-gene trimming. Cytomegalovirus association was assigned to 170 or so TCR beta chains.

As to this clone: Its target is unknown.

Unrecorded immune exposure was likely among donors, who were nominally healthy when sampled. CDR1 is MNHEY and CDR2 is SMNVEV in the germline V gene (reference sequence). The CDR3 is made up of 12 amino acids. Trimming pared 6 bases from V and 4 bases from J, leaving 8 bases between. The PCR was carried out with 60 Vbeta primers and 13 Jbeta primers. The table came from immunoSEQ multiplex PCR; TCRdb's copy has only in-frame clones and leaves some out. Counted here are over 75,000 clones, approximately 86% occurring once; the ten biggest clones make up around a tenth. The V and J genes are TRBV27 and TRBJ2-3; D call uncertain. This TCR came from a man aged 25 to 40 in good health and CMV-seropositive. The source material was PBMCs. DNA for the CDR3: TGTGCCAGCAGCCAGGTGGCAGATACGCAGTATTTT. Translated, it gives CASSQVADTQYF.